This T cell receptor beta chain is drawn from a study of T cell repertoires in cytomegalovirus infection. About this clonotype itself: Its target is unknown.

TCRdb reanalysed the reads using MiXCR and keeps one entry per CDR3 protein. Among roughly 920,000 distinct CDR3 sequences listed, around 29% were seen once. Germline assignment: CDR1 MGHRA and CDR2 YSYEKL. With 3 bases removed from V and 6 bases from J, the gap between germline ends came to 15 bases. The CDR3 runs 15 residues. Sequences were derived from cultured CD8+ T cells from PBMCs, sampled from culture after CMV antigen stimulation. This rearrangement joins TRBV4-1 to TRBJ2-1; possibly TRBD1 or TRBD2 for D (5 bases each). The sequence derives from a human donor in good health (CMV status not recorded). Some clones in this sample may be carry-over from other donors' samples. The CDR3 nucleotides are TGCGCCAGCAGCCAGTCTTTGGGGGTCCCCAATGAGCAGTTCTTC. Translating it yields CASSQSLGVPNEQFF.